Following are 29 T cell receptor beta chains from one sample sequenced in a study of T-cell memory formation after mild COVID-19. Via MiXCR, TCRdb re-called the 5' RACE reads, giving one row per CDR3 protein. The table shows under 250,000 distinct CDR3 sequences, with 15% to 17% occurring only once. The sequencing input was PBMCs or a T cell subset sorted from them (not recorded which). The source is an adult woman who had mild COVID-19 (a few samples of this study predate the infection). Cell type and time point are not known.

This clonotype occurred a few times. This chain connects TRBV12-3 or TRBV12-4 to TRBJ1-2; TRBD1 matches 10 bases. J gave up 5 bases and V 6 bases, and 6 bases lay outside the gene matches. There are 14 residues in the CDR3. Here the CDR3 reads CASSEDRGVYGYTF. The CDR3 nucleotides read TGTGCCAGCAGCGAGGACAGGGGGGTTTATGGCTACACCTTC.

This clonotype has only a few counts. V is TRBV29-1 and J is TRBJ1-1; 7 positions match TRBD1. The CDR3 length is 14 residues. Trimming took 4 bases from V and 1 from J; bases not matched to a gene: 6. Germline V gives CDR1 SQVTM, CDR2 ANQGSEA. In nucleotides, the CDR3 is TGCAGCGTTGGGAGAGGGGGCGGGAACACTGAAGCTTTCTTT. This codes for CSVGRGGGNTEAFF. Full variable domain (outside the CDR3, taken from reference TRBV29-1 and TRBJ1-1): SAVISQKPSRDICQRGTSLTIQCQVDSQVTMMFWYRQQPGQSLTLIATANQGSEATYESGFVIDKFPISRPNLTFSTLTVSNMSPEDSSIYLCSVGRGGGNTEAFFGQGTRLTVV.

The chain has TRBV25-1 and TRBJ1-2, with a tentative D call TRBD1 (6 bases). Per germline, CDR1 MGHDK and CDR2 SYGVNS. V was clipped by 5 bases and J by 4 bases, with 11 bases between them. CDR3 length equals 13 residues. The CDR3 DNA reads as TGTGCCAGCAGTCAACAGGGCCCCTATGGCTACACCTTC. It codes for CASSQQGPYGYTF.

The rearrangement uses TRBV24-1 and TRBJ1-2, with unresolved D. Looked up from germline, CDR1 is KGHDR and CDR2 is SFDVKD. The CDR3 runs to 16 residues. Trimming took 5 bases from V and 0 from J, leaving 15 bases between them. CDR3 amino acids: CATSASYGQTNYGYTF. The CDR3 bases are TGTGCCACCAGTGCCTCCTACGGGCAGACTAACTATGGCTACACCTTC.

The gene calls are TRBV25-1 and TRBJ1-6; D possibly corresponds to TRBD1 (6 bases). Germline-derived CDR1 and CDR2 are MGHDK and SYGVNS. V lost 6 bases, J lost 7 bases, and 13 bases lay in between. The CDR3 consists of 14 residues. The CDR3 here is CASRDTGINSPLHF. CDR3 coding DNA: TGTGCCAGCAGGGATACAGGGATCAATTCACCCCTCCACTTT.

The chain uses TRBV6-5 and TRBJ1-6; TRBD1 agrees at 7 bases. The CDR3 is 14 residues long. Germline V gives CDR1 MNHEY, CDR2 SVGAGI. The ends lost 2 bases at V and 10 bases at J; junction bases unmatched: 5. The CDR3: CASSYRTGESPLHF. In DNA form, the CDR3 reads TGTGCCAGCAGTTACCGTACAGGGGAATCACCCCTCCACTTT.

This clonotype has a handful of counts. V and J are TRBV3-1 and TRBJ2-1; 9 bases align to TRBD1. The germline V gene encodes CDR1 LGHDT and CDR2 YNNKEL (reference sequence). V trimming: 4 bases; J trimming: 8 bases; junction bases outside the gene matches: 9. The CDR3 extends over 15 amino acids. CDR3 DNA sequence: TGTGCCAGCAGCCCATCGGACAGGGGACGGCATGAGCAGTTCTTC. This translates into CASSPSDRGRHEQFF.

This clonotype came up once. The chain is built from TRBV12-5 and TRBJ2-3, with D perhaps being TRBD1 or TRBD2 (5 bases each). CDR3 size: 14 residues. Germline V gives CDR1 LGHNT, CDR2 FRNRAP. The V end was cut by 2 bases, the J end by 6 bases, with 12 bases between. The CDR3, as DNA: TGTGCTAGTGGTTTGTGGGGGACCCGGGATACGCAGTATTTT. Translated: CASGLWGTRDTQYF.

The rearrangement links TRBV6-1 to TRBJ2-5; 12 bases line up with TRBD2. Per germline, CDR1 MNHNS and CDR2 SASEGT. J lost 3 bases, V lost 0 bases, and 8 bases had no gene match. The length of the CDR3 is 18 residues. CDR3 sequence reads: CASSEARLAGGPEETQYF. The DNA of the CDR3 is TGTGCCAGCAGTGAAGCGCGTCTAGCGGGAGGGCCCGAAGAGACCCAGTACTTC.

This clonotype was counted only a few times. V gene TRBV19 combines with J gene TRBJ1-2, with TRBD1 as a possible D gene (6 bases). This CDR3 comprises 13 residues. Trimming took 6 bases from V and 8 from J, leaving 16 bases between them. Germline CDR1 LNHDA, CDR2 SQIVND (reference sequence). DNA for the CDR3: TGTGCCAGTAGGAAAGGACAGTCGGGGGGCTACACCTTC. This encodes CASRKGQSGGYTF.

V and J are TRBV6-4 and TRBJ2-3; no reliable D call. Trimming cost V 0 bases and J 4 bases, with 5 bases left between them. The CDR3 consists of 13 residues. Germline V lookup: CDR1 MRHNA, CDR2 SNTAGT. The CDR3 here is CASSDSRADTQYF. The CDR3 DNA sequence: TGTGCCAGCAGTGACTCGAGAGCAGATACGCAGTATTTT.

This clonotype was counted only a few times. The CDR3 loop reads CASTQTSGGAREQFF. The CDR3 DNA follows: TGTGCCAGCACCCAGACTAGCGGGGGGGCACGTGAGCAGTTCTTC. The chain uses TRBV2 and TRBJ2-1; 14 bases line up with TRBD2. J lost 9 bases, V lost 7 bases, and 8 bases had no gene match. From germline, CDR1 is SNHLY and CDR2 FYNNEI. The CDR3 sequence is 15 residues long.

The chain carries TRBV5-4 and TRBJ2-7; TRBD1 is a possible D gene (6 bases). The CDR3 consists of 15 residues. V was trimmed by 4 bases and J by 1 base, leaving 15 bases between them. In germline, CDR1 is SGHNT, CDR2 YYREEE (reference sequence). CDR3 DNA: TGTGCCAGCAGCATGGGGGCAGGGAATTCCTACGAGCAGTACTTC. It translates to CASSMGAGNSYEQYF.

This clonotype has more than one count but fewer than ten. The chain recombines TRBV5-6 with TRBJ1-1; D not resolved. CDR3 length equals 13 residues. Trimming shortened V by 1 base and J by 3 bases, and 7 bases separated the two germline ends. Germline assignment: CDR1 SGHDT and CDR2 YYEEEE. CDR3 residues: CASSLYVYTEAFF. The CDR3 DNA reads TGTGCCAGCAGCTTGTATGTATACACTGAAGCTTTCTTT.

The chain combines TRBV23-1 with TRBJ2-4; a weak D match, TRBD1 (5 bases). TRBV23-1 is marked as an open reading frame, function uncertain. V was shortened by 6 bases and J by 0 bases, with 18 bases between the two germline ends. This CDR3 region has 17 residues. DNA of the CDR3: TGCGCCAGCAGCCCGGTTGGGGCTTATCTAGCCAAAAACATTCAGTACTTC. Encoded protein: CASSPVGAYLAKNIQYF.

The chain recombines TRBV12-3 or TRBV12-4 with TRBJ2-2; 8 bases match TRBD1. The CDR3 runs 15 residues. V gave up 3 bases and J gave up 5 bases; unmatched junction bases: 5. This CDR3 reads CASSLTGVGTGELFF. DNA of the CDR3: TGTGCCAGCAGTTTGACAGGGGTGGGGACCGGGGAGCTGTTTTTT.

A few counts support this clonotype. The chain combines TRBV27 with TRBJ2-7, with a possible D match to TRBD2 (6 bases). V lost 5 bases, J lost 1 base, and 27 bases lay in between. Germline V gene lookup returns CDR1 MNHEY and CDR2 SMNVEV (reference sequence). This CDR3 has 19 amino acids. CDR3 in amino acids: CASSLKGMFSGGNSYEQYF. The CDR3 DNA is TGTGCCAGCAGTCTTAAGGGAATGTTCTCTGGGGGGAATTCCTACGAGCAGTACTTC.

This clonotype was observed a handful of times. The CDR3 reads CASSFDRGDEAFF. CDR3 coding DNA: TGTGCCAGCAGCTTCGACCGGGGGGATGAAGCTTTCTTT. The chain recombines TRBV7-2 with TRBJ1-1; D may be TRBD1 (5 bases). Germline V gene data show CDR1 as SGHTA and CDR2 as FQGNSA. This CDR3 contains 13 residues. Between the trimmed V and J ends, which lost 3 bases and 7 bases, there was a span of 12 bases.

This clonotype was picked up a small number of times. This chain uses TRBV6-5 with TRBJ2-4, with TRBD1 matching over 12 bases. In germline, CDR1 is MNHEY, CDR2 SVGAGI. J lost 2 bases, V lost 6 bases, and 14 bases had no gene match. This CDR3 has 19 amino acids. CDR3 sequence (DNA): TGTGCCAGCAGGCACCTCTCCGGGACAGGGGGCGAAACCAAAAACATTCAGTACTTC. Translation gives CASRHLSGTGGETKNIQYF.

The chain links TRBV24-1 to TRBJ2-3; the match to TRBD1 covers 8 bases. The ends lost 4 bases at V and 7 bases at J; junction bases unmatched: 9. The CDR3 runs 15 residues. Germline lookup yields CDR1 KGHDR and CDR2 SFDVKD. The CDR3 DNA follows: TGTGCCACCAGTGACCCCGGACAGGGCGGAAATACGCAGTATTTT. Translated: CATSDPGQGGNTQYF.

This clonotype was detected many times. This sequence joins TRBV5-5 and TRBJ1-2, with a tentative D call TRBD1 (5 bases). Germline lookup yields CDR1 SGHKS and CDR2 YYEKEE (reference sequence). The length of the CDR3 is 15 residues. The V end was cut by 1 base, the J end by 6 bases, with 16 bases between. The CDR3 spells CASSLMGLERDGYTF. For the CDR3, the DNA is TGTGCCAGCAGCTTGATGGGACTGGAGAGGGATGGCTACACCTTC.

The V and J genes are TRBV5-6 and TRBJ2-5, with TRBD1 matching 9 bases. The V and J ends lost 0 bases and 1 base, in that order; junction bases with no gene match: 4. The CDR3 is 16 residues long. Per germline, CDR1 SGHDT and CDR2 YYEEEE. The CDR3 DNA sequence: TGTGCCAGCAGCTTGGGACAGGGGGTCGTCCAAGAGACCCAGTACTTC. Residues: CASSLGQGVVQETQYF.

The table lists this clonotype with a few counts. The rearrangement uses TRBV6-5 and TRBJ2-7, with D perhaps matching TRBD1 or TRBD2 (5 bases each). The length of the CDR3 is 15 residues. Germline-derived CDR1 and CDR2 are MNHEY and SVGAGI. V dropped 0 bases and J dropped 2 bases, with 11 bases sitting between them. CDR3: CASSYSGDHTYEQYF. The CDR3, as DNA: TGTGCCAGCAGTTACTCAGGGGACCATACCTACGAGCAGTACTTC.

This clonotype has at least ten counts. The rearrangement links TRBV12-3 or TRBV12-4 to TRBJ1-5; tentatively, D is TRBD1 (6 bases). The germline V and J ends were trimmed by 2 bases and 11 bases, with 13 bases remaining between them. The CDR3 has 13 residues. Here the CDR3 reads CASSLSGVRAQHF. In DNA, the CDR3 is TGTGCCAGCAGTTTATCAGGGGTTCGGGCCCAGCATTTT.

This clonotype was counted between two and nine times. The chain uses TRBV24-1 and TRBJ2-1; 7 bases map to TRBD2. V lost 4 bases and J lost 0; bases outside the gene matches: 5. Germline V lookup: CDR1 KGHDR, CDR2 SFDVKD. The CDR3 loop spans 16 amino acids. The CDR3 loop is CATSDTRGSSYNEQFF. DNA for the CDR3: TGTGCCACCAGTGACACGCGGGGGAGCTCCTACAATGAGCAGTTCTTC.

The table lists this clonotype with a few counts. This chain connects TRBV6-5 to TRBJ1-3; D gene unclear. CDR1 and CDR2 (germline): MNHEY, SVGAGI. The CDR3 consists of 12 residues. CDR3 bases: TGTGGGAGTAGAAGCTCTGGAAACACCATATATTTT. It yields the protein CGSRSSGNTIYF.

This rearrangement joins TRBV6-6 to TRBJ1-1; TRBD1 might be the D (6 bases). V lost 2 bases, J lost 3 bases, and 7 bases lay in between. Germline loops: CDR1 MNHNY, CDR2 SVGAGI (reference sequence). There are 13 residues in the CDR3. The CDR3 loop reads CASSYRTDTEAFF. The CDR3 bases are TGTGCCAGCAGTTACAGGACAGACACTGAAGCTTTCTTT.

A few counts support this clonotype. The gene calls are TRBV19 and TRBJ2-1; 8 bases are shared with TRBD2. Germline V gene lookup returns CDR1 LNHDA and CDR2 SQIVND (reference sequence). The CDR3 length is 16 residues. J was trimmed by 4 bases and V by 5 bases; bases with no gene match: 10. The CDR3 is CASSAMVAGRYNEQFF. Here the CDR3 DNA reads TGTGCCAGTAGTGCCATGGTAGCGGGGCGGTACAATGAGCAGTTCTTC.

V and J are TRBV20-1 and TRBJ1-2; 7 positions agree with TRBD1. The germline V gene encodes CDR1 DFQATT and CDR2 SNEGSKA (reference sequence). V lost 3 bases and J lost 4; bases outside the gene matches: 17. The CDR3 is made up of 17 amino acids. The CDR3 spells CSASPTTRRGGLYGYTF. The CDR3 DNA reads as TGCAGTGCTAGCCCCACCACGAGGCGAGGGGGCCTCTATGGCTACACCTTC.